This T cell receptor beta chain is from a study of response to subunit inactivated influenza vaccine (dated by TCRdb to about 2018). In terms of the full investigation: Deep quantitative T cell receptor repertoire profiling was used in the study to track responses to a trivalent subunit inactivated influenza vaccine. Results and caveats for the whole study, not just this receptor: According to the authors, only a limited number of new T cells may be recruited by each seasonal influenza vaccination.

The germline V gene (reference sequence) supplies CDR1 SGHKS and CDR2 YYEKEE. The CDR3 spans 13 residues, from the cysteine through the phenylalanine. Only the CDR3 region is kept as DNA, spanning 39 bases read in frame from base 1. This clonotype has only a few counts. Its antigen target is currently unknown. At one boundary the junction diverges from the germline segment, which might be a read error. To prepare the library, RT-PCR was applied. TCRdb records Illumina HiSeq 2500 as the sequencer. The public reads were reprocessed in TCRdb via fastp at Q25 and MiXCR, keeping in-frame beta chains. Rows merge per CDR3 protein into single entries with the most common DNA and genes. This sample has 800,000 or so distinct CDR3 sequences in its table, and about 20% of those were observed once. The ten biggest clones cover roughly 10% of the sample.

The source material was PBMCs from blood, sampled roughly 5 days after vaccination. The chain was built from TRBV5-5 and TRBJ2-5; the D gene is perhaps TRBD1 or TRBD2, as each covers 5 bases. The sequence was obtained from a man aged 50-60 years who received an inactivated influenza vaccine. Donor details come from another sample of the same person, matched by shared clones. The CDR3 has the sequence CASSLGLGGGDNF. Read as DNA, the sequence is TGTGCCAGCAGCTTGGGTCTTGGTGGGGGAGATAACTTC.